Listed below are T cell receptor beta chains from one sample, sequenced in a study of T-cell reconstitution after alpha-beta-depleted transplantation in children. Each CDR3 protein is one row after TCRdb ran MiXCR on the PCR reads. The sample gives roughly 190,000 distinct CDR3 sequences, approximately 14% of which show up once; 13% is in the top ten. This sample comprised PBMCs from the stem cell graft donor, obtained from the stem cell graft. The source is a human donor who donated a stem cell graft to a child with acute lymphoblastic leukemia. The CDR3 runs from the conserved cysteine through the conserved F or W. D genes are given only for firm matches. Clone size is shown for a subset of rows, as once, few, many or a class of expanded clone.

abundance	d_gene	v_gene	j_gene	len	CDR3nt	CDR3aa
many	TRBD2	TRBV5-1	TRBJ2-2	15	TGCGCCAGCAGCTTCTCTAGCGGGAGAGGCGGGGAGCTGTTTTTT	CASSFSSGRGGELFF
NA	NA	TRBV6-1	TRBJ2-1	14	TGTGCCAGCAGACCGATAAAGAGGGCCCATGAGCAGTTCTTC	CASRPIKRAHEQFF
many	TRBD1	TRBV5-1	TRBJ1-1	14	TGCGCCAGCAGCTTGCGACAGGGTGGGACTGAAGCTTTCTTT	CASSLRQGGTEAFF
NA	TRBD2	TRBV12-3/TRBV12-4	TRBJ2-2	15	TGTGCCAGCAATCGAGCGGGAGAAATAGCCGGGGAGCTGTTTTTT	CASNRAGEIAGELFF
many	NA	TRBV12-3/TRBV12-4	TRBJ2-3	13	TGTGCCAGCAGTCCACTACCCGGGACTACGCAGTATTTT	CASSPLPGTTQYF
many	TRBD1	TRBV29-1	TRBJ2-7	14	TGCAGCGTTGATTCTTTGGGGACAGGGTACGAGCAGTACTTC	CSVDSLGTGYEQYF
many	NA	TRBV5-6	TRBJ2-5	15	TGTGCCAGCAGCTTCTTAACGGGCCCCGGGGAGACCCAGTACTTC	CASSFLTGPGETQYF
many	TRBD2	TRBV20-1	TRBJ2-7	18	TGCAGTGCTAGGGCCCAACTAGCGGGAGAGTCCTTTTTCTACGAGCAGTACTTC	CSARAQLAGESFFYEQYF
many	TRBD1	TRBV5-1	TRBJ1-1	13	TGCGCCAGCGGGGACAGGGGGGGCACTGAAGCTTTCTTT	CASGDRGGTEAFF
NA	TRBD2	TRBV11-1	TRBJ2-2	18	TGTGCCAGCAGCGCCTGGACTAGCGGGAGGCCGAACACCGGGGAGCTGTTTTTT	CASSAWTSGRPNTGELFF
few	NA	TRBV5-1	TRBJ1-1	14	TGCGCCAGCAGCTTGACTCGGGGGGGCACTGAAGCTTTCTTT	CASSLTRGGTEAFF
few	TRBD1	TRBV5-1	TRBJ2-1	20	TGCGCCAGCAGCTTGGAGGGACAGGGTCACCGATTTAGCTCCTACAATGAGCAGTTCTTC	CASSLEGQGHRFSSYNEQFF
many	TRBD1	TRBV5-1	TRBJ2-1	15	TGCGCCAGCAGCTTGGCCGGGACAGGGGTCAATGAGCAGTTCTTC	CASSLAGTGVNEQFF
many	TRBD1	TRBV20-1	TRBJ1-2	14	TGCAGTGCTGGACAGGGGGCGGAGAAGGATGGCTACACCTTC	CSAGQGAEKDGYTF
NA	NA	TRBV7-8	TRBJ2-7	11	TGTGCCAGCAGCACCGGGCCAGTGCAGTACTTC	CASSTGPVQYF